This entry is about one TCR beta chain. What it recognizes is unknown. Each donor gave approximately 9.1 milliliters of peripheral blood. This sample is drawn from a study of blood T cells in healthy people across ages. Study-wide results and limits: Unsorted PBMC material precluded a definitive naive versus antigen-experienced comparison. As age increased, TCR beta diversity per million T cells fell in a roughly linear fashion.

It was with a sample-barcoded 5' primer and a J-beta primer mix that a second PCR of about 6 to 11 cycles was run. Each cDNA molecule carried a tag from a template-switch adaptor that contained 12 random nucleotides. TCRdb itself ran the 5' RACE reads through MiXCR, one entry per CDR3 protein. The sample shows almost 1 million distinct CDR3 sequences, about 51% of them seen only once. This sequence originates from a woman aged 55-69 years in good health. Input material: blood.

CDR3: CASSPFRASSYEQYF. DNA of the CDR3: TGTGCCAGCAGCCCGTTCCGGGCGAGCTCCTACGAGCAGTACTTC. The V gene is TRBV5-6, the J gene TRBJ2-7; unclear D gene. Germline V gene sequence: CDR1 SGHDT, CDR2 YYEEEE. V dropped 4 bases and J dropped 0 bases, with 14 bases sitting between them. This CDR3 comprises 15 residues.